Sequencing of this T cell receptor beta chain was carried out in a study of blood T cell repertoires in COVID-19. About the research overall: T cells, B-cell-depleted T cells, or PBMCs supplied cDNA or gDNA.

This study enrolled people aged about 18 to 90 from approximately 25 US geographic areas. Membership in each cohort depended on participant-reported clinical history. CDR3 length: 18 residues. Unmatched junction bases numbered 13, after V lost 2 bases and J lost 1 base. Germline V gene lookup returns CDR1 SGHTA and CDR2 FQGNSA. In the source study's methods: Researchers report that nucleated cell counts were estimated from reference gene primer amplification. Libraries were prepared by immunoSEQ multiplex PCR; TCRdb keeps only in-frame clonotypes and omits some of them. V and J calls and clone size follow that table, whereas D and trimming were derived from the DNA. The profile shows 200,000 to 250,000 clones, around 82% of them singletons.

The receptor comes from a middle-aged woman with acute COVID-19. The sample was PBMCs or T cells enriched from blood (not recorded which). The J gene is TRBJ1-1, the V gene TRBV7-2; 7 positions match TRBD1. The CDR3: CASSLWVTGSIRNTEAFF. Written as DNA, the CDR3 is TGTGCCAGCAGCTTATGGGTGACAGGGTCGATACGGAACACTGAAGCTTTCTTT.